This T cell receptor (beta chain) originates from a study of T cell responses to AZD1222 COVID-19 vaccine. General study points: Baseline serostatus was positive in only a handful of AZD1222 recipients. Spike as a whole was targeted by vaccine-associated CD4 TCRs, dominant at 160-218 and 743-854. In the spike-specific TCR repertoire, nearly half reportedly target unmutated variant regions.

The CDR3 spans 14 residues. V was cut by 3 bases and J by 14 bases, with 17 bases left in between. CDR1 LGHDT and CDR2 YNNKEL come from the germline V gene (reference sequence). Some clones are missing from TCRdb's copy, which holds only in-frame ones; the method was immunoSEQ multiplex PCR. Of some 160,000 clones listed, just under 95% are singletons. A word on this clone: What it binds is unknown.

The sample in question was peripheral blood, obtained on day 0 of AZD1222 vaccination. The J gene is TRBJ1-6, the V gene TRBV3-1 (or the pseudogene TRBV3-2); D remains unclear. This receptor was identified in an adult in good health. CDR3 sequence reads: CASSHSAWAFALHF. CDR3 bases: TGTGCCAGCAGCCACTCCGCATGGGCATTCGCCCTCCACTTT.